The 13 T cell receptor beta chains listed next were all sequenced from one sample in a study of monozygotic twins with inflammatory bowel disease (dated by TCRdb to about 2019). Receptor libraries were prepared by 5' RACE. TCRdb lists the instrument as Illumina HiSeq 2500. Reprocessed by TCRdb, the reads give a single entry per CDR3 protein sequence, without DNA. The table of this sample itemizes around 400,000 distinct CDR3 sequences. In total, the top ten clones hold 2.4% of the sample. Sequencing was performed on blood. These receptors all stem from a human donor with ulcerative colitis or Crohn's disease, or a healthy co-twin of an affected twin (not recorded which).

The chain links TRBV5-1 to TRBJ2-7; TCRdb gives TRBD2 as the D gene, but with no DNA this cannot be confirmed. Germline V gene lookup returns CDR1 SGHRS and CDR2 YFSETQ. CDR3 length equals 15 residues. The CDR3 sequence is CASSTGTRGYYEQYF.

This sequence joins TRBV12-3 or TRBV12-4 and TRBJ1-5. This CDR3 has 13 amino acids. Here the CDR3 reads CASSLKSYQPQHF.

The chain's CDR3 is CASQGAEIVAEQYF. The chain recombines TRBV5-1 with TRBJ2-7; there is no DNA to check the TCRdb D call of TRBD1. The CDR3 consists of 14 residues. Germline V gives CDR1 SGHRS, CDR2 YFSETQ.

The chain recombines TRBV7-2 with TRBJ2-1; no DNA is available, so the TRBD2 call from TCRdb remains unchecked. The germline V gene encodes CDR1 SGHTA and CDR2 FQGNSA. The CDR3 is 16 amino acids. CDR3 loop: CASSSRGLAGSNEQFF.

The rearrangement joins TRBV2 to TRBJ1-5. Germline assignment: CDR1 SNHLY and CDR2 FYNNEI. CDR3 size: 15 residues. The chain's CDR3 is CASSQTSGSNQPQHF. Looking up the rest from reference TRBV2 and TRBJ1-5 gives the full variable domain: EPEVTQTPSHQVTQMGQEVILRCVPISNHLYFYWYRQILGQKVEFLVSFYNNEISEKSEIFDDQFSVERPDGSNFTLKIRSTKLEDSAMYFCASSQTSGSNQPQHFGDGTRLSIL.

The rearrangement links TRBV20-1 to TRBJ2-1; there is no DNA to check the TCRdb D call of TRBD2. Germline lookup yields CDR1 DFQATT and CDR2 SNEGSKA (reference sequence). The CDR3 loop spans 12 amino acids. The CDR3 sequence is CSATVLGNEQFF.

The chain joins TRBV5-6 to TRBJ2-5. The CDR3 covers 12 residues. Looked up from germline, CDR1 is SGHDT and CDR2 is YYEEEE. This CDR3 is CASSLWGGTQYF. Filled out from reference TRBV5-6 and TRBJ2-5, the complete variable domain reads DAGVTQSPTHLIKTRGQQVTLRCSPKSGHDTVSWYQQALGQGPQFIFQYYEEEERQRGNFPDRFSGHQFPNYSSELNVNALLLGDSALYLCASSLWGGTQYFGPGTRLLVL.

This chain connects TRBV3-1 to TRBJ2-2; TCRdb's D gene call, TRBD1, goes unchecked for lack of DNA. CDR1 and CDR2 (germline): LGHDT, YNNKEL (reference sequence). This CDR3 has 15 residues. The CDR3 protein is CASSHRAWGSGELFF.

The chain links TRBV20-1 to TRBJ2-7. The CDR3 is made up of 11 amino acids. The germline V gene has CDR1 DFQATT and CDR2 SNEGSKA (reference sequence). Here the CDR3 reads CSAIAEYEQYF.

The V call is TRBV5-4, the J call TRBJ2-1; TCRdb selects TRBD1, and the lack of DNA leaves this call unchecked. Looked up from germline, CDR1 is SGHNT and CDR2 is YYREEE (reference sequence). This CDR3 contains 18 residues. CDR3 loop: CASSPPGVASFSYNEQFF.

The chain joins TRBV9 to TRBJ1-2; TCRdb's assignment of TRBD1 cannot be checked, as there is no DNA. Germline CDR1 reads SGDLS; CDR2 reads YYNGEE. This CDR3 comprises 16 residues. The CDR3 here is CASSVTWTGPIGGYTF.

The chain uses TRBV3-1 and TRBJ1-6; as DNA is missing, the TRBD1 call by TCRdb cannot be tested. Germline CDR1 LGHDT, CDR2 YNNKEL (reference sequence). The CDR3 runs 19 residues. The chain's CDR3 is CASSPARDRRYSYNSPLHF. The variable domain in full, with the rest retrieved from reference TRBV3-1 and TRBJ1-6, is DTAVSQTPKYLVTQMGNDKSIKCEQNLGHDTMYWYKQDSKKFLKIMFSYNNKELIINETVPNRFSPKSPDKAHLNLHINSLELGDSAVYFCASSPARDRRYSYNSPLHFGNGTRLTVT.

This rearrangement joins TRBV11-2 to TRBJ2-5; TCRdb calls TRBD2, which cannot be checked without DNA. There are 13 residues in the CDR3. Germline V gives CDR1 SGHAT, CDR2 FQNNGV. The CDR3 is CASSLGEVGTQYF. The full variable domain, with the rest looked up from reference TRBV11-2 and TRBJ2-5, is EAGVAQSPRYKIIEKRQSVAFWCNPISGHATLYWYQQILGQGPKLLIQFQNNGVVDDSQLPKDRFSAERLKGVDSTLKIQPAKLEDSAVYLCASSLGEVGTQYFGPGTRLLVL.